One sample yielded the 29 T cell receptor beta chains listed below, sequenced in a study of beta chain features in type 1 diabetes. Study results and caveats: Within each of all four CD4+ subsets, Type 1 diabetes patients had TCRB CDR3s that were moderately but significantly shorter.

The study reverse transcribed the entire isolated RNA, so it sequenced expressed TCRB transcripts. Generated by immunoSEQ multiplex PCR, the TCRdb table keeps only in-frame clones and is missing some. The profile shows under 300,000 clones, approximately 11% of them singletons. These receptors have no identified antigens. Specimen: naive CD4+ T cells from blood. The receptors were gathered from a man aged 25-40 years with type 1 diabetes.

This clone was found a few times. The chain joins TRBV29-1 to TRBJ1-2, with D possibly being TRBD1 (6 bases). Per the germline V gene, CDR1 is SQVTM and CDR2 is ANQGSEA. The V end was cut by 1 base, the J end by 3 bases, with 6 bases between. The CDR3 is made up of 12 amino acids. The CDR3 nucleotides are TGCAGCGTTGAAGGGACAGACTATGGCTACACCTTC. Its protein is CSVEGTDYGYTF.

This clone was detected only a few times. This chain links TRBV2 with TRBJ1-5, with D perhaps TRBD1 (5 bases). There are 12 residues in the CDR3. V was shortened by 6 bases and J by 6 bases, with 9 bases between the two germline ends. CDR1 SNHLY and CDR2 FYNNEI come from the germline V gene. The CDR3 DNA sequence: TGTGCCAGCAGCCCCGACAGTCAGCCCCAGCATTTT. This codes for CASSPDSQPQHF. Full variable domain (rest looked up from reference TRBV2 and TRBJ1-5): EPEVTQTPSHQVTQMGQEVILRCVPISNHLYFYWYRQILGQKVEFLVSFYNNEISEKSEIFDDQFSVERPDGSNFTLKIRSTKLEDSAMYFCASSPDSQPQHFGDGTRLSIL.

The sample holds a few counts of this clone. As DNA, the CDR3 is TGTGCCTGGGGGTACACAGTAGATACGCAGTATTTT. This sequence encodes CAWGYTVDTQYF. The rearrangement links TRBV30 to TRBJ2-3; D uncertain. V was cut by 5 bases and J by 5 bases, with 11 bases left in between. Germline CDR1 GTSNPN, CDR2 SVGIG (reference sequence). This CDR3 contains 12 residues.

This rearrangement joins TRBV6-6 to TRBJ2-1, with 11 bases that match TRBD1. Germline lookup yields CDR1 MNHNY and CDR2 SVGAGI (reference sequence). The CDR3 spans 15 residues. The junction had 7 bases not matched to a gene; V was cut back by 5 bases and J by 7 bases. CDR3: CASSPRDRGLNEQFF. The CDR3 bases are TGTGCCAGCAGTCCCCGGGACAGGGGGTTGAATGAGCAGTTCTTC.

This rearrangement joins TRBV7-9 to TRBJ2-7, with 8 bases lining up with TRBD1. This CDR3 has 14 residues. In germline, CDR1 is SEHNR, CDR2 FQNEAQ (reference sequence). V lost 4 bases and J lost 4; bases outside the gene matches: 6. The CDR3 sequence is CASSSRQGWYEQYF. CDR3 nucleotides: TGTGCCAGCAGCTCCAGACAGGGGTGGTACGAGCAGTACTTC. The full variable domain, its missing parts supplied by reference TRBV7-9 and TRBJ2-7, is DTGVSQNPRHKITKRGQNVTFRCDPISEHNRLYWYRQTLGQGPEFLTYFQNEAQLEKSRLLSDRFSAERPKGSFSTLEIQRTEQGDSAMYLCASSSRQGWYEQYFGPGTRLTVT.

This clone was picked up a small number of times. The chain has TRBV15 and TRBJ2-7; possibly TRBD2 for D (6 bases). This CDR3 contains 13 residues. Germline CDR1 is LNHNV and CDR2 is YYDKDF (reference sequence). V gave up 1 base and J gave up 3 bases, with 7 bases separating them. CDR3 region: CATSRGGDYEQYF. The DNA of the CDR3 is TGTGCCACCAGCAGAGGGGGGGACTACGAGCAGTACTTC.

This clone turned up a few times. This chain links TRBV7-2 with TRBJ2-7; 9 bases map to TRBD1. Germline CDR1 SGHTA, CDR2 FQGNSA. Trimming removed 5 bases from V and 6 bases from J; junction bases left unmatched: 14. CDR3 length: 16 residues. The CDR3 region is CASSPSRDRAGVEQYF. In DNA, the CDR3 is TGTGCCAGCAGCCCTAGTAGGGACAGGGCGGGGGTCGAGCAGTACTTC.

This clone has a handful of counts. This sequence joins TRBV5-1 and TRBJ2-1; the match to TRBD1 covers 8 bases. Germline CDR1 reads SGHRS; CDR2 reads YFSETQ. The CDR3 has 14 residues. After removal of 4 bases from V and 2 bases from J, the junction contained 2 bases not matched to a gene. The CDR3 is CASSTGGAYNEQFF. The CDR3 DNA reads TGCGCCAGCAGCACAGGGGGAGCCTACAATGAGCAGTTCTTC. Based on the CDR3 plus reference TRBV5-1 and TRBJ2-1, the full variable domain is KAGVTQTPRYLIKTRGQQVTLSCSPISGHRSVSWYQQTPGQGLQFLFEYFSETQRNKGNFPGRFSGRQFSNSRSEMNVSTLELGDSALYLCASSTGGAYNEQFFGPGTRLTVL.

The V and J genes are TRBV7-3 and TRBJ2-5, with 12 bases matching TRBD1. V dropped 5 bases and J dropped 5; count of bases not matched to a gene: 9. Per germline, CDR1 SGHTA and CDR2 FQGTGA. This CDR3 has 16 residues. The CDR3: CASSPLGQGALETQYF. The CDR3 DNA reads TGTGCCAGCAGCCCGCTGGGACAGGGGGCTTTGGAGACCCAGTACTTC.

This clone showed up just a few times. The chain uses TRBV28 and TRBJ2-3; TRBD1 agrees at 9 bases. This CDR3 is built from 15 residues. Germline CDR1 and CDR2: MDHEN and SYDVKM. Germline trimming cut 7 bases from V and 4 bases from J; bases unmatched to any gene: 9. CDR3 loop: CASTTGGFLSDTQYF. The CDR3 nucleotides read TGTGCCAGCACCACAGGGGGCTTCTTATCAGATACGCAGTATTTT.

This clone was seen a few times. J is TRBJ1-6 and V is TRBV5-1; TRBD1 might be the D (5 bases). Trimming pared 0 bases from V and 10 bases from J, leaving 11 bases between. Germline-derived CDR1 and CDR2 are SGHRS and YFSETQ. This CDR3 region has 14 residues. CDR3 protein: CASSLAGYGSPLHF. CDR3 nucleotides: TGCGCCAGCAGCTTGGCAGGGTATGGATCACCCCTCCACTTT.

This clone turned up a few times. In nucleotides, the CDR3 is TGTGCCAGCAATTCAGGCAGGGGCACTGAAGCTTTCTTT. It codes for CASNSGRGTEAFF. The chain carries TRBV2 and TRBJ1-1; D is perhaps TRBD1 (6 bases). Between the trimmed V and J ends, which lost 7 bases and 4 bases, there was a span of 13 bases. Germline values: CDR1 SNHLY, CDR2 FYNNEI. There are 13 residues in the CDR3.

The rearrangement uses TRBV5-7 and TRBJ2-7; TRBD1 is a possible D gene (5 bases). TRBV5-7 qualifies as an ORF whose function is uncertain. Deletions cut 0 bases from V and 3 bases from J, with 13 bases between. This CDR3 contains 15 residues. The CDR3: CASSLAGHTDYEQYF. The DNA for the CDR3 is TGTGCCAGCAGCTTGGCAGGGCACACCGACTACGAGCAGTACTTC.

As regards this clone: Additional DNA sequences in this sample encode the identical CDR3. The chain recombines TRBV20-1 with TRBJ1-1; D uncertain. V lost 3 bases and J lost 1, with 3 bases in between. Germline V CDR1 and CDR2: DFQATT, SNEGSKA (reference sequence). The CDR3 has 11 residues. CDR3: CSASGNTEAFF. CDR3 DNA: TGCAGTGCTAGCGGGAACACTGAAGCTTTCTTT.

This chain joins TRBV25-1 and TRBJ1-6; D not resolved. Germline CDR1 reads MGHDK; CDR2 reads SYGVNS. V lost 4 bases and J 8 bases, leaving 9 bases between the germline ends. This CDR3 spans 13 amino acids. CDR3 loop: CASSAVGDSPLHF. Written as DNA, the CDR3 is TGTGCCAGCAGTGCGGTCGGGGATTCACCCCTCCACTTT.

V usage is TRBV30 and J usage is TRBJ1-2; D not resolved. Trimming cost V 0 bases and J 4 bases, with 6 bases left between them. CDR3 size: 12 residues. CDR1 and CDR2 (germline): GTSNPN, SVGIG (reference sequence). The CDR3 sequence: CAWSVAAYGYTF. The DNA of the CDR3 is TGTGCCTGGAGTGTGGCTGCCTATGGCTACACCTTC. The full variable domain, its missing parts supplied by reference TRBV30 and TRBJ1-2, is SQTIHQWPATLVQPVGSPLSLECTVEGTSNPNLYWYRQAAGRGLQLLFYSVGIGQISSEVPQNLSASRPQDRQFILSSKKLLLSDSGFYLCAWSVAAYGYTFGSGTRLTVV.

This clone has a handful of counts. The gene calls are TRBV18 and TRBJ1-2; no definite D call. V was clipped by 3 bases and J by 0 bases, with 11 bases between them. In germline, CDR1 is KGHSH, CDR2 LQKENI. CDR3 length: 15 amino acids. CDR3 coding DNA: TGTGCCAGCTCACCCCCGGGAGCTGCTAACTATGGCTACACCTTC. It yields the protein CASSPPGAANYGYTF.

This clone was observed once. V and J are TRBV5-1 and TRBJ2-7; 9 bases line up with TRBD2. The germline gives CDR1 SGHRS, CDR2 YFSETQ. The CDR3 spans 15 residues. Trimming cost V 2 bases and J 1 base; bases outside gene matches: 4. The CDR3 here is CASSLLTSGSYEQYF. In nucleotides, the CDR3 is TGCGCCAGCAGCTTATTAACTAGCGGGTCCTACGAGCAGTACTTC.

V gene TRBV29-1 combines with J gene TRBJ1-2; 11 bases fit TRBD1. Looked up from germline, CDR1 is SQVTM and CDR2 is ANQGSEA. The ends lost 5 bases at V and 7 bases at J; junction bases unmatched: 6. This CDR3 is 13 amino acids long. As DNA, the CDR3 is TGCAGCGTTCGGACAGGGGGCGGGTCTGGCTACACCTTC. It codes for CSVRTGGGSGYTF.

In its sample, this clone was seen a few times. The rearrangement joins TRBV9 to TRBJ1-3; D not resolved. Germline CDR1 reads SGDLS; CDR2 reads YYNGEE. The CDR3 consists of 15 residues. V shed 3 bases and J shed 2 bases, with 12 bases lying between them. The CDR3 DNA is TGTGCCAGCAGCGCCCAGGCAGGCCCTGGAAACACCATATATTTT. Its translation: CASSAQAGPGNTIYF.

The CDR3 loop reads CSVDGLAGNNEQFF. The DNA for the CDR3 is TGCAGCGTGGATGGACTAGCGGGGAACAATGAGCAGTTCTTC. This sequence joins TRBV29-1 and TRBJ2-1, with 12 bases aligning to TRBD2. The germline CDR1 and CDR2 sequences are SQVTM and ANQGSEA. CDR3 length equals 14 residues. Trimming cost V 6 bases and J 5 bases; bases outside gene matches: 5.

This clone was found a few times. The DNA of the CDR3 is TGCAGCGTACGCGACAGGGCAGATTCACCCCTCCACTTT. Translated: CSVRDRADSPLHF. This rearrangement joins TRBV29-1 to TRBJ1-6; TRBD1 aligns across 7 bases. The CDR3 consists of 13 residues. Germline CDR1 and CDR2: SQVTM and ANQGSEA. With V trimmed by 6 bases and J by 8 bases, 7 bases remained unmatched. Together with reference TRBV29-1 and TRBJ1-6, the CDR3 gives the full variable domain: SAVISQKPSRDICQRGTSLTIQCQVDSQVTMMFWYRQQPGQSLTLIATANQGSEATYESGFVIDKFPISRPNLTFSTLTVSNMSPEDSSIYLCSVRDRADSPLHFGNGTRLTVT.

This clone was recorded a few times. The chain carries TRBV2 and TRBJ2-3, with D unclear. Deletions cut 7 bases from V and 2 bases from J, with 4 bases between. The V gene's germline CDR1 is SNHLY and CDR2 FYNNEI. The CDR3 is 11 residues long. The CDR3 loop reads CASTYTDTQYF. Written as DNA, the CDR3 is TGTGCCAGCACTTACACAGATACGCAGTATTTT. The entire variable domain, with the rest obtained from reference TRBV2 and TRBJ2-3, is as follows: EPEVTQTPSHQVTQMGQEVILRCVPISNHLYFYWYRQILGQKVEFLVSFYNNEISEKSEIFDDQFSVERPDGSNFTLKIRSTKLEDSAMYFCASTYTDTQYFGPGTRLTVL.

The chain uses TRBV23-1 and TRBJ2-5; 10 nucleotides agree with TRBD1. TRBV23-1 is given ORF status, its function remaining uncertain. Unmatched junction bases numbered 7, after V lost 0 bases and J lost 3 bases. The CDR3 has 17 amino acids. The CDR3 DNA reads TGCGCCAGCAGTCAATCGAGGGACAGGGGCATCGAAGAGACCCAGTACTTC. Translated: CASSQSRDRGIEETQYF.

The chain couples TRBV7-9 to TRBJ1-5; TRBD1 matches 8 bases. The CDR3 spans 14 residues. With 3 bases clipped from V and 5 bases from J, the junction kept 3 bases outside the gene matches. Germline CDR1 reads SEHNR; CDR2 reads FQNEAQ (reference sequence). The CDR3 DNA reads as TGTGCCAGCAGCTTCGGACAGGGCGATCAGCCCCAGCATTTT. This encodes CASSFGQGDQPQHF.

The rearrangement joins TRBV19 to TRBJ1-5; TRBD1 matches at 7 bases. Per the germline V gene, CDR1 is LNHDA and CDR2 is SQIVND (reference sequence). Trimming at V came to 8 bases and at J to 9 bases, leaving 10 bases not matched to a gene. There are 13 residues in the CDR3. For the CDR3, the DNA is TGTGCCAGTTCTGGACAGGCGGATTCGCCCCAGCATTTT. This gives the protein CASSGQADSPQHF.

V and J are TRBV5-4 and TRBJ2-1; weak D call: TRBD2 (5 bases). Trimming took 0 bases from V and 8 from J, leaving 15 bases between them. Germline V gene sequence: CDR1 SGHNT, CDR2 YYREEE (reference sequence). This CDR3 spans 15 amino acids. This CDR3 is CASSLASGSWYEQFF. CDR3 coding DNA: TGTGCCAGCAGCTTGGCCAGCGGAAGTTGGTATGAGCAGTTCTTC. The whole variable domain, filled in from reference TRBV5-4 and TRBJ2-1, reads ETGVTQSPTHLIKTRGQQVTLRCSSQSGHNTVSWYQQALGQGPQFIFQYYREEENGRGNFPPRFSGLQFPNYSSELNVNALELDDSALYLCASSLASGSWYEQFFGPGTRLTVL.

The chain carries TRBV21-1 and TRBJ1-2. TRBV21-1 is described as a pseudogene. The CDR3 spans 14 residues. The CDR3 reads CASRPPRRYYGYTF. CDR3 in DNA: TGTGCCAGTCGGCCCCCTAGGCGGTACTATGGCTACACCTTC.

This clone was seen more than once but under ten times. CDR3 sequence: CASNDKYEQYF. In DNA, the CDR3 is TGTGCCAGCAACGACAAATACGAGCAGTACTTC. V usage is TRBV28 and J usage is TRBJ2-7; D gene uncertain. V was cut by 7 bases and J by 4 bases, with 8 bases left in between. Germline values: CDR1 MDHEN, CDR2 SYDVKM. CDR3 size: 11 residues.